This T cell receptor (beta chain) was recorded in a study of blood T cell repertoires in COVID-19. Study information: Sites across the United States, Italy and Spain contributed samples from acute and convalescent COVID-19.

Profiled with immunoSEQ multiplex PCR; TCRdb holds only in-frame clones, not every one. The sample includes hundreds of thousands of clones, roughly nine tenths seen only once; the top ten take 2.6%. Participants' reported clinical history set cohort assignment. The germline CDR1 and CDR2 sequences are LNHDA and SQIVND (reference sequence). After removal of 3 bases from V and 10 bases from J, the junction contained 10 bases not matched to a gene. The CDR3 runs 14 residues. The V and J genes are TRBV19 and TRBJ1-2; 8 nucleotides align to TRBD1. Sequencing was performed on PBMCs or T cells enriched from blood (not recorded which). The source is a man between 60 and 75 years old who had recovered from COVID-19. The CDR3 protein is CASSILGQAFTYTF. CDR3 nucleotides: TGTGCCAGTAGTATCTTGGGACAGGCATTTACCTACACCTTC. The variable domain in full, completed from reference TRBV19 and TRBJ1-2, reads DGGITQSPKYLFRKEGQNVTLSCEQNLNHDAMYWYRQDPGQGLRLIYYSQIVNDFQKGDIAEGYSVSREKKESFPLTVTSAQKNPTAFYLCASSILGQAFTYTFGSGTRLTVV.